These 10 T cell receptor beta chains were all obtained from the same sample, sequenced in a study of T-cell reconstitution after alpha-beta-depleted transplantation in children. Library preparation (for TCRbeta) was performed with unique molecular identifiers. One entry per CDR3 protein, called by TCRdb with MiXCR from the PCR reads. The data hold just under 550,000 distinct CDR3 sequences, with about a sixth observed a single time. The sample was PBMCs from the stem cell graft donor, taken from the stem cell graft. The receptors were sampled from a human donor who donated a stem cell graft to a child with acute lymphoblastic leukemia.

V gene TRBV7-9 combines with J gene TRBJ1-3, with TRBD1 matching 9 bases. The CDR3 contains 16 residues. Germline V gene lookup returns CDR1 SEHNR and CDR2 FQNEAQ (reference sequence). V dropped 4 bases and J dropped 1; count of bases not matched to a gene: 5. For the CDR3, the DNA is TGTGCCAGCAGCTCACAGGGGGCGGCTTCTGGAAACACCATATATTTT. Its protein is CASSSQGAASGNTIYF.

This clonotype was seen more than once but under ten times. The chain couples TRBV7-9 to TRBJ1-4, with D unclear. Trimming took 3 bases from V and 7 from J, leaving 12 bases between them. The CDR3 is 14 residues long. Germline V CDR1 and CDR2: SEHNR, FQNEAQ (reference sequence). The CDR3 protein is CASSFGGYSEKLFF. For the CDR3, the DNA is TGTGCCAGCAGCTTTGGAGGGTACAGTGAAAAACTGTTTTTT.

The V and J genes are TRBV7-9 and TRBJ1-6; the match to TRBD1 covers 10 bases. In germline, CDR1 is SEHNR, CDR2 FQNEAQ (reference sequence). After removal of 5 bases from V and 7 bases from J, the junction contained 5 bases not matched to a gene. The CDR3 sequence is 15 residues long. CDR3 loop: CASSAWTGGNSPLHF. Written as DNA, the CDR3 is TGTGCCAGCAGCGCCTGGACAGGGGGAAATTCACCCCTCCACTTT.

The CDR3 loop reads CASSIFLGQSSRTQYF. CDR3 in DNA: TGTGCCAGTAGTATCTTCTTGGGCCAGTCCTCCCGGACCCAGTACTTC. This chain uses TRBV19 with TRBJ2-5; D is unresolved. Germline CDR1 reads LNHDA; CDR2 reads SQIVND (reference sequence). The CDR3 sequence is 16 residues long. Trimming took 3 bases from V and 7 from J, leaving 21 bases between them.

This clonotype was seen only a few times. This chain uses TRBV29-1 with TRBJ2-1; 7 positions agree with TRBD1. Germline V gene lookup returns CDR1 SQVTM and CDR2 ANQGSEA. V lost 4 bases and J lost 8; bases outside the gene matches: 5. The CDR3 is 12 amino acids. The CDR3 loop reads CSVVLQGDEQFF. The DNA of the CDR3 is TGCAGCGTTGTCCTCCAGGGGGATGAGCAGTTCTTC.

V is TRBV28 and J is TRBJ2-7; 8 nucleotides match TRBD2. After removal of 6 bases from V and 4 bases from J, the junction contained 8 bases not matched to a gene. Germline loops: CDR1 MDHEN, CDR2 SYDVKM. CDR3 length: 14 residues. CDR3 loop: CASRQAGVRYEQYF. The CDR3 region has the DNA TGTGCCAGCAGACAAGCGGGAGTTCGGTACGAGCAGTACTTC.

A single count supports this clonotype. V is TRBV3-1 and J is TRBJ2-2; TRBD2 matches at 12 bases. Per germline, CDR1 LGHDT and CDR2 YNNKEL (reference sequence). The CDR3 sequence is 15 residues long. After removal of 6 bases from V and 6 bases from J, the junction contained 5 bases not matched to a gene. The CDR3 loop reads CASRKTSGSSGELFF. DNA for the CDR3: TGTGCCAGCAGAAAGACTAGCGGGAGCTCCGGGGAGCTGTTTTTT. The variable domain in full, with the rest retrieved from reference TRBV3-1 and TRBJ2-2, is DTAVSQTPKYLVTQMGNDKSIKCEQNLGHDTMYWYKQDSKKFLKIMFSYNNKELIINETVPNRFSPKSPDKAHLNLHINSLELGDSAVYFCASRKTSGSSGELFFGEGSRLTVL.

This clonotype appeared a single time. The chain recombines TRBV28 with TRBJ2-1; no definite D call. V shed 1 base and J shed 8 bases, with 9 bases lying between them. The CDR3 length is 13 residues. The germline V gene encodes CDR1 MDHEN and CDR2 SYDVKM. The CDR3 DNA reads TGTGCCAGCAGTTTATTGAGTCGCGATGAGCAGTTCTTC. Translated: CASSLLSRDEQFF. Supplemented by reference TRBV28 and TRBJ2-1, the full variable domain reads DVKVTQSSRYLVKRTGEKVFLECVQDMDHENMFWYRQDPGLGLRLIYFSYDVKMKEKGDIPEGYSVSREKKERFSLILESASTNQTSMYLCASSLLSRDEQFFGPGTRLTVL.

The genes are TRBV7-3 and TRBJ2-1; 10 nucleotides align to TRBD2. The germline gives CDR1 SGHTA, CDR2 FQGTGA. Germline trimming cut 2 bases from V and 5 bases from J; bases unmatched to any gene: 9. CDR3 length equals 17 residues. CDR3 in DNA: TGTGCCAGCAGCTTACGAGCCGTCGGGACTAGCGACAATGAGCAGTTCTTC. It specifies CASSLRAVGTSDNEQFF.

This clonotype occurred a few times. The V call is TRBV15, the J call TRBJ2-2, with a tentative D call TRBD2 (6 bases). Trimming took 8 bases from V and 2 from J, leaving 12 bases between them. This CDR3 is built from 14 residues. Germline V gene data show CDR1 as LNHNV and CDR2 as YYDKDF (reference sequence). The CDR3 protein is CATVPGDNTGELFF. The CDR3 nucleotides are TGTGCCACCGTCCCGGGAGACAACACCGGGGAGCTGTTTTTT.